The clone carrying this TCR beta chain came up a few times. The record originates from a study of shared clonotypes between healthy human individuals. Profiling relied on immunoSEQ multiplex PCR, and the TCRdb table lists in-frame clones only, not all of them. The table records 100,000 or so clones, over 65% of them present only once. This clonotype was obtained from a woman in her 30s in good health. The specimen sequenced was memory CD8+ T cells sorted from blood. Subset in this sample: CD45RO+ cells pooled with CCR7-negative TemRA cells.

CDR3 bases: TGTGCCAGCAGTGAGCCGGAGCCCTACGAGCAGTACTTC. It specifies CASSEPEPYEQYF. J is TRBJ2-7 and V is TRBV2; D call uncertain. The V gene's germline CDR1 is SNHLY and CDR2 FYNNEI. V was shortened by 3 bases and J by 2 bases, with 8 bases between the two germline ends. The CDR3 extends over 13 amino acids.